This T cell receptor (beta chain) appears in the sequencing data of a study of T cell changes during pregnancy in multiple sclerosis. V was clipped by 4 bases and J by 2 bases, with 12 bases between them. The CDR3 sequence is 15 residues long. Germline-derived CDR1 and CDR2 are SGHKS and YYEKEE (reference sequence). Generated by immunoSEQ multiplex PCR, the TCRdb table keeps only in-frame clones and is missing some. Of 70,000 or so clones in the sample, nearly 95% were seen once. The genes are TRBV5-5 and TRBJ2-2; D gene unclear. The clonotype comes from a female donor with multiple sclerosis, enrolled in a pregnancy study. Sample: CD4+ T cells from peripheral blood mononuclear cells, taken after pregnancy. The CDR3 protein is CASSIHTSNTGELFF. CDR3 bases: TGTGCCAGCAGCATACACACAAGTAACACCGGGGAGCTGTTTTTT.